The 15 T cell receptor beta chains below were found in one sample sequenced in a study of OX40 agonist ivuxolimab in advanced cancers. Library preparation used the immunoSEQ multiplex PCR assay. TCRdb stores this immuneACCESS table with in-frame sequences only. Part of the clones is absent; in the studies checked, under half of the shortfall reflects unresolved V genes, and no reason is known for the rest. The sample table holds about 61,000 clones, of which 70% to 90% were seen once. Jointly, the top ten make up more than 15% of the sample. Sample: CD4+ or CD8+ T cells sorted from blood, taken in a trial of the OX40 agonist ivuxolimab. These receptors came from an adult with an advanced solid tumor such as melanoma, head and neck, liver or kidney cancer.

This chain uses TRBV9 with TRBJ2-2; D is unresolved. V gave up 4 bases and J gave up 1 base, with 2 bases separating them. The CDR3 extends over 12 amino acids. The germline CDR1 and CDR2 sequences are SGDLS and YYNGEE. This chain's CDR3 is CASSLNTGELFF. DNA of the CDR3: TGTGCCAGCAGCTTGAACACCGGGGAGCTGTTTTTT. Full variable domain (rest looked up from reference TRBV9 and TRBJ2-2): DSGVTQTPKHLITATGQRVTLRCSPRSGDLSVYWYQQSLDQGLQFLIQYYNGEERAKGNILERFSAQQFPDLHSELNLSSLELGDSALYFCASSLNTGELFFGEGSRLTVL.

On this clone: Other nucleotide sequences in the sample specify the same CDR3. The CDR3 bases are TGCGCCAGCAGCCAGGGGACAGGGAAAGAGACCCAGTACTTC. Translation: CASSQGTGKETQYF. The J gene is TRBJ2-5, the V gene TRBV4-3; 9 bases fit TRBD1. J was trimmed by 3 bases and V by 3 bases; bases with no gene match: 2. The germline CDR1 and CDR2 sequences are LGHNA and YSLEER. The CDR3 covers 14 residues.

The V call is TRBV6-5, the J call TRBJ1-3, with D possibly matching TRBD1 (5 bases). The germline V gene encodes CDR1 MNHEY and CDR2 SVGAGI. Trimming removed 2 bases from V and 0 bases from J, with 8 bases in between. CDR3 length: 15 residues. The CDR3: CASSYAGLSGNTIYF. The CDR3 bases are TGTGCCAGCAGTTACGCGGGGCTCTCTGGAAACACCATATATTTT.

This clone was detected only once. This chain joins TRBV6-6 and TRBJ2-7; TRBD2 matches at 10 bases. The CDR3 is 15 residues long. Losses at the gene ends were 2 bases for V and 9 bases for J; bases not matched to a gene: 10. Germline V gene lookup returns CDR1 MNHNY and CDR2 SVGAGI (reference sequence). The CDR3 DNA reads TGTGCCAGCAGTTACGCAGCGGGAGGGCAATCGGGGCAGTACTTC. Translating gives CASSYAAGGQSGQYF.

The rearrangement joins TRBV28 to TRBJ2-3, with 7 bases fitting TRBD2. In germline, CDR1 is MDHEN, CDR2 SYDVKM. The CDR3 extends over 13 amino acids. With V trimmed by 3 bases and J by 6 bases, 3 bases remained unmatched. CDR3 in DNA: TGTGCCAGCAGTTTCCGGGGGGAGGATACGCAGTATTTT. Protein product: CASSFRGEDTQYF.

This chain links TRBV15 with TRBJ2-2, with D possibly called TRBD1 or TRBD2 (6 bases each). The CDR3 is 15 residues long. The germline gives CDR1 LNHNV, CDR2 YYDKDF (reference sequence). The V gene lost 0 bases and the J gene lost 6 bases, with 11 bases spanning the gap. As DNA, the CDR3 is TGTGCCACCAGCAGAGATTTGGAGGGGGCCGGGGAGCTGTTTTTT. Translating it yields CATSRDLEGAGELFF.

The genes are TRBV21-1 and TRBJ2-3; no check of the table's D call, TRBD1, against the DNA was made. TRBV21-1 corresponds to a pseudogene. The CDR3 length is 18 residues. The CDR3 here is CASSPSGVVVPSTDTQYF. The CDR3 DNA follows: TGTGCCAGCAGCCCCTCAGGGGTCGTGGTTCCAAGCACAGATACGCAGTATTTT.

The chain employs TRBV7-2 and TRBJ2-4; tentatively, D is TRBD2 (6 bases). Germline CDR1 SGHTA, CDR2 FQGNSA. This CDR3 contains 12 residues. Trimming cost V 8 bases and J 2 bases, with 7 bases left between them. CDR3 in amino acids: CASGGTKNIQYF. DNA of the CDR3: TGTGCCAGCGGGGGGACCAAAAACATTCAGTACTTC.

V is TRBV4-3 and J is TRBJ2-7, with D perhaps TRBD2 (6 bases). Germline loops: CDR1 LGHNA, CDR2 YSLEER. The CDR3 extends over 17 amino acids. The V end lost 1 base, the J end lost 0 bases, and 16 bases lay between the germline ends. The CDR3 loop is CASSQGFVRDFSYEQYF. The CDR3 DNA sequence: TGCGCCAGCAGCCAAGGATTCGTTAGGGACTTCTCCTACGAGCAGTACTTC.

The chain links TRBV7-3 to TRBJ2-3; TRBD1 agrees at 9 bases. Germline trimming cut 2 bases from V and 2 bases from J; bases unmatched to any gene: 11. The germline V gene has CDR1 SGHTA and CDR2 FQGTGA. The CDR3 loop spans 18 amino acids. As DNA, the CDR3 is TGTGCCAGCAGCTTAGCGGCTCCGGGACAGGGATTCACAGATACGCAGTATTTT. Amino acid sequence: CASSLAAPGQGFTDTQYF.

CDR3 sequence: CASSPDNQPQHF. DNA of the CDR3: TGTGCCAGCAGCCCGGACAATCAGCCCCAGCATTTT. The chain links TRBV28 to TRBJ1-5; D remains unclear. Trimming stripped 6 bases from V and 3 bases from J, with 6 bases between. Looked up from germline, CDR1 is MDHEN and CDR2 is SYDVKM. The CDR3 is 12 amino acids.

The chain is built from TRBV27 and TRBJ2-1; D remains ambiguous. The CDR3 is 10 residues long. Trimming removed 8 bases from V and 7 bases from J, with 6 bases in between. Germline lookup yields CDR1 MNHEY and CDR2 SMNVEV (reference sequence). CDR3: CASGLNEQFF. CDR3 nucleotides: TGTGCCAGCGGCTTGAATGAGCAGTTCTTC.

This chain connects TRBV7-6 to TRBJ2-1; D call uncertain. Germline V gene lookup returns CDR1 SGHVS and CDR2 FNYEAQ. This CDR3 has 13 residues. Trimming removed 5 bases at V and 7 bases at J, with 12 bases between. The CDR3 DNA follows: TGTGCCAGCAGCCTCAATGAACTGAATGAGCAGTTCTTC. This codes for CASSLNELNEQFF. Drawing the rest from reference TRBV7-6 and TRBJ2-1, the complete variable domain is GAGVSQSPRYKVTKRGQDVALRCDPISGHVSLYWYRQALGQGPEFLTYFNYEAQQDKSGLPNDRFSAERPEGSISTLTIQRTEQRDSAMYRCASSLNELNEQFFGPGTRLTVL.

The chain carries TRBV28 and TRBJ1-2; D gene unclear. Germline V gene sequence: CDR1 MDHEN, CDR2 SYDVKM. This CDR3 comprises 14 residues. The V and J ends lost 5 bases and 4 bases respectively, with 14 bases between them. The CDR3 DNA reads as TGTGCCAGCAGTCTGAACAGAGACTTCTATGGCTACACCTTC. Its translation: CASSLNRDFYGYTF.

This CDR3 is CAWSRAGYEQYF. DNA for the CDR3: TGTGCCTGGTCGAGGGCGGGGTACGAGCAGTACTTC. This chain joins TRBV30 and TRBJ2-7; possible D gene TRBD2, 6 bases. The CDR3 totals 12 residues. Between the trimmed V and J ends, which lost 5 bases and 4 bases, there was a span of 12 bases. The germline V gene encodes CDR1 GTSNPN and CDR2 SVGIG (reference sequence). Based on the CDR3 plus reference TRBV30 and TRBJ2-7, the full variable domain is SQTIHQWPATLVQPVGSPLSLECTVEGTSNPNLYWYRQAAGRGLQLLFYSVGIGQISSEVPQNLSASRPQDRQFILSSKKLLLSDSGFYLCAWSRAGYEQYFGPGTRLTVT.